One and the same sample provided the 9 T cell receptor beta chains below, sequenced in a study of blood T cell repertoires in COVID-19. The data were produced by immunoSEQ multiplex PCR, yet TCRdb's version contains in-frame clones alone and is incomplete. Altogether some 100,000 clones are present, about 83% being singletons, with the ten largest covering roughly 12%. Source material: peripheral blood. These receptors were taken from a human donor in a cohort sampled during active COVID-19.

This clone came up once. This chain joins TRBV14 and TRBJ2-7, with D perhaps TRBD1 (5 bases). V gave up 1 base and J gave up 2 bases, with 18 bases separating them. CDR3 length: 17 residues. The V gene's germline CDR1 is SGHDN and CDR2 FVKESK. CDR3 in DNA: TGTGCCAGCAGCCAAGGGGCGGACATCTACTTCCCCTACGAGCAGTACTTC. This gives the protein CASSQGADIYFPYEQYF.

This chain links TRBV7-2 with TRBJ1-2, with 7 positions matching TRBD1. Germline trimming cut 2 bases from V and 4 bases from J; bases unmatched to any gene: 10. The CDR3 totals 16 residues. Germline assignment: CDR1 SGHTA and CDR2 FQGNSA. The CDR3 region is CASSLRGPGQSYGYTF. CDR3 nucleotides: TGTGCCAGCAGCTTAAGGGGGCCGGGACAGAGCTATGGCTACACCTTC.

The V and J genes are TRBV5-1 and TRBJ2-1; the match to TRBD2 covers 12 bases. Germline loops: CDR1 SGHRS, CDR2 YFSETQ. Losses at the gene ends were 4 bases for V and 12 bases for J; bases not matched to a gene: 8. The CDR3 is made up of 14 amino acids. The CDR3 nucleotides are TGCGCCAGCAGCCCGACTAGCGGGGGAAATCGGCAGTTCTTC. Protein: CASSPTSGGNRQFF.

This rearrangement joins TRBV4-3 to TRBJ2-1, with D possibly TRBD1 on 7 matching bases. CDR3 size: 15 residues. The germline V gene encodes CDR1 LGHNA and CDR2 YSLEER. Deletions cut 0 bases from V and 5 bases from J, with 11 bases between. The CDR3: CASSQDRGVHNEQFF. The CDR3, as DNA: TGCGCCAGCAGCCAAGACAGGGGGGTCCACAATGAGCAGTTCTTC.

This clone was detected a few times. V is TRBV7-2 and J is TRBJ1-2, with D tentatively TRBD1 (6 bases). Trimming took off 1 base at V and 6 bases at J, with 15 bases between the two ends. The CDR3 has 15 residues. CDR1 and CDR2 (germline): SGHTA, FQGNSA. The CDR3, as DNA: TGTGCCAGCAGCTTAGAAGCCAGGGGTTATGATGGCTACACCTTC. Amino acid sequence: CASSLEARGYDGYTF.

CDR3 region: CASNTDRGYQPQHF. The CDR3 DNA follows: TGTGCCAGCAATACAGACAGGGGGTATCAGCCCCAGCATTTT. The chain links TRBV6-7 to TRBJ1-5; 9 bases map to TRBD1. TRBV6-7 is classed as an ORF, of uncertain function. The CDR3 spans 14 residues. The V gene end was trimmed by 7 bases and the J gene end by 5 bases; junction bases not matched to a gene: 6.

The rearrangement uses TRBV20-1 and TRBJ2-7; TRBD2 matches 13 bases. With V trimmed by 6 bases and J by 7 bases, 9 bases remained unmatched. CDR3 size: 14 residues. The germline V gene has CDR1 DFQATT and CDR2 SNEGSKA (reference sequence). CDR3 DNA: TGCAGTGCCAGTGGGACTAGCGGGATGGGTGAGCAGTACTTC. Translating gives CSASGTSGMGEQYF.

The V gene is TRBV7-8, the J gene TRBJ2-1; tentative D call: TRBD1 (5 bases). CDR3 length: 15 amino acids. The V end was cut by 4 bases, the J end by 1 base, with 11 bases between. Germline-derived CDR1 and CDR2 are SGHVS and FQNEAQ. DNA for the CDR3: TGTGCCAGCAGCTCGGACATAGGGTCCTACAATGAGCAGTTCTTC. Its protein product is CASSSDIGSYNEQFF.

The V gene is TRBV19, the J gene TRBJ2-6, with 7 nucleotides matching TRBD1. The CDR3 spans 19 residues. V dropped 4 bases and J dropped 0; count of bases not matched to a gene: 12. Germline V gene sequence: CDR1 LNHDA, CDR2 SQIVND (reference sequence). Here the CDR3 reads CASSTRDRAASSGANVLTF. The CDR3 DNA sequence: TGTGCCAGTAGTACCCGCGACAGGGCCGCCTCCTCTGGGGCCAACGTCCTGACTTTC.